This record covers a single T cell receptor (beta chain). Its target is unknown. The sorted Tregs were CD4+CD25+CD127-/low cells. Study-wide results and limits: Greatest tumor Treg TCR overlap was with tumor naive CD4+ cells. Tumor memory CD4+ T cell TCR gene usage clustered with blood and lymph node memory CD4+ cells and lymph node naive CD4+ cells. The larger cohort examined one V-J beta rearrangement, not whole repertoires.

After constant-region reverse-primer amplification, full-length variable regions underwent semi-nested PCR with Nested Universal Primer A. Using its own MiXCR run on the 5' RACE reads, TCRdb lists one record per CDR3 protein. There are about 40,000 distinct CDR3 sequences in the sample; about a fifth occur only once, and about 4.5% lies in the top ten. The CDR3 consists of 13 residues. The V end was cut by 6 bases, the J end by 4 bases, with 12 bases between. CDR1 and CDR2 from the germline V gene are DFQATT and SNEGSKA (reference sequence). This sequence was found in a female donor with breast cancer. The chain carries TRBV20-1 and TRBJ2-2, with D perhaps TRBD1 (7 bases). What was sequenced was Tregs sorted from a lymph node. CDR3: CSARGVATGELFF. The CDR3 DNA reads TGCAGTGCCAGGGGGGTAGCCACCGGGGAGCTGTTTTTT.